This T cell receptor (beta chain) was sequenced during a study of breast tumors, draining lymph nodes, adjacent tissues. In this sample, this clonotype turned up many times. The antigen remains unidentified. One entry per CDR3 protein, called by TCRdb with MiXCR from the multiplex PCR reads. The table lists some 140,000 distinct CDR3 sequences, 20% to 25% of them singletons. Whole-study results and caveats: Compared with basal-like, luminal-like tumors shared significantly more repertoire with nontumor tissue. Tumor TCR diversity was below lymph nodes but above nontumor tissue.

The lymph nodes were axillary draining lymph nodes from breast cancer patients. V was trimmed by 3 bases and J by 1 base, leaving 13 bases between them. The CDR3 runs 15 residues. Germline CDR1 is SGHVS and CDR2 is FQNEAQ. The sample was axillary lymph node tissue. V usage is TRBV7-8 and J usage is TRBJ2-7; no definite D call. The source is a female donor with breast cancer. Some clones in this sample may be carry-over from other donors' samples. The CDR3 DNA is TGTGCCAGCAGCTTCCGCGGAGCCCTATCCTACGAGCAGTACTTC. It yields the protein CASSFRGALSYEQYF.